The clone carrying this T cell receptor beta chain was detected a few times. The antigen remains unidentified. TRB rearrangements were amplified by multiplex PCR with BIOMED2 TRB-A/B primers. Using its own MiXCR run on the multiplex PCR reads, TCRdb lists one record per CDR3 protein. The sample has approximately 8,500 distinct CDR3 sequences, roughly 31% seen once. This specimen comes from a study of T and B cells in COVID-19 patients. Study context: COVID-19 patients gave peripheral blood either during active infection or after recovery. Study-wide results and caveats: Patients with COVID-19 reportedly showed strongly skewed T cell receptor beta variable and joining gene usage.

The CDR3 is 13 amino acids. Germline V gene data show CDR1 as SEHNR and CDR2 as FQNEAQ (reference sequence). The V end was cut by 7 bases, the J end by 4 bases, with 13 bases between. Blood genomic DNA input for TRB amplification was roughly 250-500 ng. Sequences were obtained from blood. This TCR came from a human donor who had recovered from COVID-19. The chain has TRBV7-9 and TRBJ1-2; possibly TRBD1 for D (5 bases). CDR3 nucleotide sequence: TGTGCCAGCATCCCCCAGGGACGCTATGGCTACACCTTC. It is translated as CASIPQGRYGYTF.